A selection of T cell receptor beta chains follows, all from one sample in a study of T cells in Graves' hyperthyroidism and ophthalmopathy. TCRdb re-called the multiplex PCR reads with MiXCR, one entry per CDR3 protein. The table shows under 800,000 distinct CDR3 sequences, with 14% occurring only once. The sample consisted of blood. These receptor sequences come from a woman aged 18-35 years with Graves' hyperthyroidism. Both conserved end residues are part of each CDR3. A D gene is named only where the DNA matches it firmly. Size values are once, few and many counts, or a class for expanded clones, and some rows have none.

V	size	J	D	DNA	CDR3
TRBV20-1	many	TRBJ2-2	TRBD2	TGCAGTGCTAGCACCTCTTTAGCGGGAGATCTGGCCGGGGAGCTGTTTTTT	CSASTSLAGDLAGELFF
TRBV4-1	many	TRBJ1-5	NA	TGCGCCAGCAGCCGATTACCTGGGGGCAATCAGCCCCAGCATTTT	CASSRLPGGNQPQHF
TRBV27	many	TRBJ2-2	NA	TGTGCCAGCAGTCACGGGACGGTCCCGGGGGAGCTGTTTTTT	CASSHGTVPGELFF
TRBV18	many	TRBJ2-7	NA	TGTGCCAGCTCACCAAGAAGGCCAAGCTCCTACGAGCAGTACTTC	CASSPRRPSSYEQYF
TRBV4-1	NA	TRBJ1-1	NA	TGCGCCAGCAGCCCATCACCCACCCTGGGGGTATTAAACACTGAAGCTTTCTTT	CASSPSPTLGVLNTEAFF
TRBV12-3/TRBV12-4	NA	TRBJ1-4	TRBD1	TGTGCCAGCAGTCCGACAGGGCCGGGCGAAAAACTGTTTTTT	CASSPTGPGEKLFF
TRBV3-1	many	TRBJ2-7	TRBD2	TGTGCCAGCAGCCAAGTCTTTAGCGGGAGGAGCTACGAGCAGTACTTC	CASSQVFSGRSYEQYF
TRBV11-2	NA	TRBJ2-7	TRBD2	TGTGCCAGCAGCTTCATCCGGGGACTAGGGGGCGAGCAGTACTTC	CASSFIRGLGGEQYF
TRBV18	NA	TRBJ1-1	TRBD1	TGTGCCAGCTCACCTAGACAGGGGGCAGGGGAGGCTGAAGCTTTCTTT	CASSPRQGAGEAEAFF
TRBV20-1	few	TRBJ2-5	NA	TGCAGTGCTAGCCGCTCTCAAGAGACCCAGTACTTC	CSASRSQETQYF
TRBV7-9	NA	TRBJ2-3	TRBD2	TGTGCCAGCAGCTTCCAGGGACTACTCACAGATACGCAGTATTTT	CASSFQGLLTDTQYF
TRBV6-1	NA	TRBJ2-7	NA	TGTGCCAGCAGTGACAGGGACCACGAGCAGTACTTC	CASSDRDHEQYF
TRBV20-1	NA	TRBJ2-5	TRBD2	TGCAGTGCTAGAGATTTTTTAGCGGGGGCGGCCCAAGAGACCCAGTACTTC	CSARDFLAGAAQETQYF
TRBV6-2/TRBV6-3	few	TRBJ1-1	TRBD1	TGTGCCAGCAGCCGACAGGGTCCAGGAGCTTTCTTT	CASSRQGPGAFF